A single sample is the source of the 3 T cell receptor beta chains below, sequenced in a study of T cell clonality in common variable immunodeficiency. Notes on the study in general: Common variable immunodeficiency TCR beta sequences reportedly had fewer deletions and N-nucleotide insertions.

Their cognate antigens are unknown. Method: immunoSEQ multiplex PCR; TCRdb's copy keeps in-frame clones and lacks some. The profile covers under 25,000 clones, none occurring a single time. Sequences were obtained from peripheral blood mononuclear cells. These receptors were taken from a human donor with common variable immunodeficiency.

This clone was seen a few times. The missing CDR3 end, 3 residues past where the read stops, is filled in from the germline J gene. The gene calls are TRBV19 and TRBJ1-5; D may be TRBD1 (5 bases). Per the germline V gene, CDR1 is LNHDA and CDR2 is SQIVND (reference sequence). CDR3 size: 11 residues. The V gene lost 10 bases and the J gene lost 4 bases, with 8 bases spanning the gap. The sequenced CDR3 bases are TGTGCCACAGGGTTGAATCAGCCC. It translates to CATGLNQP. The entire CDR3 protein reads CATGLNQPQHF.

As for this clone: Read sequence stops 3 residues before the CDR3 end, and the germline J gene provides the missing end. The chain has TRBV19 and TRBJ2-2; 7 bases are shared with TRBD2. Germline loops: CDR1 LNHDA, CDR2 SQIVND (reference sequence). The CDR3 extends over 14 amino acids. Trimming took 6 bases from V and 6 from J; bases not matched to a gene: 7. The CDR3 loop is CASRGGRGAGELFF. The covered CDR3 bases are TGTGCCAGTAGAGGCGGGAGAGGCGCCGGGGAG.

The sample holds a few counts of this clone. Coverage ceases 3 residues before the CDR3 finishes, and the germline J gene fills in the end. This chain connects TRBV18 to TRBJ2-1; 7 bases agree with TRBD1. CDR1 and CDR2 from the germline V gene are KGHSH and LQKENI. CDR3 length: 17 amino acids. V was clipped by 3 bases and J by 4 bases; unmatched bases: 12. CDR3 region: CASSPLLGTERYNEQFF. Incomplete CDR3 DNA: TGTGCCAGCTCACCTCTACTAGGGACAGAGAGATACAATGAG.